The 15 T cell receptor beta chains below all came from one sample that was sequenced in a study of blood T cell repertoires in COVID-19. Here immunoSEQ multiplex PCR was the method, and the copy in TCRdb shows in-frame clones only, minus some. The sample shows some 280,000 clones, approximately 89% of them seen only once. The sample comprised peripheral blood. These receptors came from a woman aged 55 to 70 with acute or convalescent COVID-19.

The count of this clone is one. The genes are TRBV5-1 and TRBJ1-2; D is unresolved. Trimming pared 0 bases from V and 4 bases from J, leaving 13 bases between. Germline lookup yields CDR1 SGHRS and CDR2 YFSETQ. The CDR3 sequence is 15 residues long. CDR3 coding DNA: TGCGCCAGCAGCTTGGCCCGGGGAGCCCTCTATGGCTACACCTTC. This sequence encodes CASSLARGALYGYTF.

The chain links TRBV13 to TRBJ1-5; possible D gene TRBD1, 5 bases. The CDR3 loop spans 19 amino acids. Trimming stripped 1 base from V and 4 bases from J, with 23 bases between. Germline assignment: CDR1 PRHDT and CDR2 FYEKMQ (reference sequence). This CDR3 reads CASSLEGGRVGSRNQPQHF. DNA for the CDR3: TGTGCCAGCAGCTTAGAGGGCGGCAGGGTAGGCTCCCGGAATCAGCCCCAGCATTTT.

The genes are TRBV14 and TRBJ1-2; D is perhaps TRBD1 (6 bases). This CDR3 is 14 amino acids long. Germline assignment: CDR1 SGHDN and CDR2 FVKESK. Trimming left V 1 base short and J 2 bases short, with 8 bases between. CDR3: CASSQVGGNYGYTF. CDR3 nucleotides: TGTGCCAGCAGCCAAGTAGGGGGAAACTATGGCTACACCTTC.

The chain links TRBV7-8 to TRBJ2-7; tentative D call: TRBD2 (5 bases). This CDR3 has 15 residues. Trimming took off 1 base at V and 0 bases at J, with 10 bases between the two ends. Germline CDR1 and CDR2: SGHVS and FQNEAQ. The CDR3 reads CASSLGAVASYEQYF. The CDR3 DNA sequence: TGTGCCAGCAGCTTAGGAGCGGTGGCCTCCTACGAGCAGTACTTC.

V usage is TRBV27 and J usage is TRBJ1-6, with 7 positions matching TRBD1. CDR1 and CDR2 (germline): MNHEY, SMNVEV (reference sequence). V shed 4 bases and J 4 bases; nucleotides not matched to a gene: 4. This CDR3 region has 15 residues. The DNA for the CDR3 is TGTGCCAGCAGTTCCCGGACAGGTTATAATTCACCCCTCCACTTT. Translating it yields CASSSRTGYNSPLHF.

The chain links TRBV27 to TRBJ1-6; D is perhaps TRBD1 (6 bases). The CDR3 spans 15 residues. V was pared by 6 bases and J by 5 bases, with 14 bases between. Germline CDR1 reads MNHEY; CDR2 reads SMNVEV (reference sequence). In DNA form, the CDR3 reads TGTGCCAGCAGCTCCAGGGGCTTCAATAATTCACCCCTCCACTTT. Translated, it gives CASSSRGFNNSPLHF.

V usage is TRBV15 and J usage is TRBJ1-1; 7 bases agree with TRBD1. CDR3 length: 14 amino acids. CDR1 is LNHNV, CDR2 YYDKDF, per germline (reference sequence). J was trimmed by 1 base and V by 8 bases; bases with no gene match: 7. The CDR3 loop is CATVHRGENTEAFF. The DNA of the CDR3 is TGTGCCACCGTACACAGGGGCGAGAACACTGAAGCTTTCTTT.

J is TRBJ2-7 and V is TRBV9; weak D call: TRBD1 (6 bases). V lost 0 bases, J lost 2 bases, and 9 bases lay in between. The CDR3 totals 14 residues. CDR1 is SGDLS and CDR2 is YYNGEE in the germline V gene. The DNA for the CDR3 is TGTGCCAGCAGCGTAGAGGGACAAGCCTACGAGCAGTACTTC. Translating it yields CASSVEGQAYEQYF.

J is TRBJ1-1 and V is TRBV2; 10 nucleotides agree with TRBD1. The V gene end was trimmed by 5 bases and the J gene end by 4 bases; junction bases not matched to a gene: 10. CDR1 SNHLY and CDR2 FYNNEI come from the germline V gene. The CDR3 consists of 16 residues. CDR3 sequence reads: CASSLPGQGLRTEAFF. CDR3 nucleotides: TGTGCCAGCAGTCTCCCGGGACAGGGGTTGCGCACTGAAGCTTTCTTT.

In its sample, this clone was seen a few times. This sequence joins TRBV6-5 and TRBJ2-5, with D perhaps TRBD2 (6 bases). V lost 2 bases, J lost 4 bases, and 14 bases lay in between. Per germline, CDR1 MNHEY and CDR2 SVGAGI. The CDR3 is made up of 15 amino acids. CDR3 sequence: CASSYLLGSGETQYF. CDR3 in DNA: TGTGCCAGCAGTTACCTCCTAGGTAGCGGAGAGACCCAGTACTTC.

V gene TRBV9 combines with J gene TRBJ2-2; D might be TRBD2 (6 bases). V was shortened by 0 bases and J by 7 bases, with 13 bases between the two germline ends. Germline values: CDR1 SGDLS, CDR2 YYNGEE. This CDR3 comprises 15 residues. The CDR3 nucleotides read TGTGCCAGCAGCGTAGAATTCGGGAGTGTCGGGGAGCTGTTTTTT. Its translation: CASSVEFGSVGELFF.

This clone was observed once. The CDR3 loop reads CASSIGDRLNTEAFF. The CDR3 bases are TGTGCCAGTAGTATAGGGGACAGATTAAACACTGAAGCTTTCTTT. The chain carries TRBV19 and TRBJ1-1, with 7 positions matching TRBD1. Germline CDR1 and CDR2: LNHDA and SQIVND (reference sequence). Trimming took 1 base from V and 2 from J; bases not matched to a gene: 4. The CDR3 totals 15 residues.

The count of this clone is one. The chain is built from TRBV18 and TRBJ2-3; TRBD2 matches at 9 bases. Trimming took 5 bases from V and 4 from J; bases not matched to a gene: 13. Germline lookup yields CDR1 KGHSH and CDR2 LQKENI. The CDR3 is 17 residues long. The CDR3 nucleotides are TGTGCCAGCTCATCCCCTCGGGCGGGAGGGAGCGCAGATACGCAGTATTTT. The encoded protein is CASSSPRAGGSADTQYF.

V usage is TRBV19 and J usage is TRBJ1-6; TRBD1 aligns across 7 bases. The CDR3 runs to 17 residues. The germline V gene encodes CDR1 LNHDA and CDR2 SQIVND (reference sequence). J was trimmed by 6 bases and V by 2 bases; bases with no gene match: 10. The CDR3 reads CASSINPTGAINSPLHF. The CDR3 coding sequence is TGTGCCAGTAGTATAAACCCAACAGGGGCGATTAATTCACCCCTCCACTTT.

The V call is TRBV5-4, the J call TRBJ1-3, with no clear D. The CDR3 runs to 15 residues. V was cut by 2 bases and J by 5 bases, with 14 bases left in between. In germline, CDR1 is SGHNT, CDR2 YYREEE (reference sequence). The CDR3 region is CASSFGGILRNTIYF. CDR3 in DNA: TGTGCCAGCAGCTTTGGCGGAATTTTACGAAACACCATATATTTT.